The clone carrying this TCR beta chain showed up many times. Its antigen is undetermined. Thyroid surgery was preceded by no treatment in any patient. With MiXCR, TCRdb called clones anew from the PCR reads. The data contain roughly 59,000 clones, 15% to 20% of them singletons. The sample belongs to a study of metastatic and nonmetastatic thyroid tumors. Study-wide context: The study looked at repertoires side by side in blood and in tumor or nodule tissue from malignant and benign thyroid patients. Findings of the study overall: The study reportedly found significantly higher TCR beta diversity in malignant thyroid tumors than benign nodules, in blood and tumor.

The clonotype originates from a male donor with papillary thyroid cancer or a benign thyroid nodule (not recorded which). Some clones in this sample may be carry-over from other donors' samples. Sequenced input: blood.

The CDR3 DNA follows: TGTGCCAGCAGCATCTTAGCGGGGGGGCGAAGCGAGCAGTACTTC. It yields the protein CASSILAGGRSEQYF. This chain connects TRBV7-8 to TRBJ2-7, with 11 bases matching TRBD2. The CDR3 spans 15 residues. In germline, CDR1 is SGHVS, CDR2 FQNEAQ. J was trimmed by 6 bases and V by 5 bases; bases with no gene match: 9.